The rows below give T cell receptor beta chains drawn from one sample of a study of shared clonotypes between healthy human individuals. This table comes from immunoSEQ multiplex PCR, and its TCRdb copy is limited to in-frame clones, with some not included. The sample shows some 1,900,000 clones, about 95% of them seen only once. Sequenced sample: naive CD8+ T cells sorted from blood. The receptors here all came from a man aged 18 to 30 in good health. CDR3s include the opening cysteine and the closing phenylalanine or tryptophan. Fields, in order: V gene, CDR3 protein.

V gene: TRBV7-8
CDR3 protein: CASSFAEAGVGYEQYF

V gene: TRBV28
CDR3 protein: CASTAGTLSYEQYF

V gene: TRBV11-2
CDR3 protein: CASSGQGADSDTQYF

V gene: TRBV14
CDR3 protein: CASSTADSGNYNEQFF

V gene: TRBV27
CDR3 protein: CASSPPGNQPQHF

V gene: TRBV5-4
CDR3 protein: CASSLFRQKETQYF

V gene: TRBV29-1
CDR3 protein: CSVEERGYGNTIYF

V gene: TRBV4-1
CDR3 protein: CASSPHWDRGNQPQHF

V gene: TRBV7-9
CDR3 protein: CASSLKGPPVYGYTF

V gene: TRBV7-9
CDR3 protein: CASSSTPGTGGIGELFF

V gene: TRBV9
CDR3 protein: CASSDSHRGLTPSNQPQHF

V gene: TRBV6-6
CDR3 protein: CASSYLGTMNTEAFF

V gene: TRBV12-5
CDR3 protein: CASCFGGDNEQFF

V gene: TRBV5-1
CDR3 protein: CASSPQQGSTDTQYF

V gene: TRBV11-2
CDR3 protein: CASSLEGGPYEQYF

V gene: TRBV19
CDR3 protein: CASSIGTSFYEQYF

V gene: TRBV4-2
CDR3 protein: CASSQGEAFF

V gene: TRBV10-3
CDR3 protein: CAISGGDRSPYEQYF

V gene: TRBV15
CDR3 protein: CATSRDLAGSYGYTF

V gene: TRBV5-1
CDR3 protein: CASSLDGSNTGELFF

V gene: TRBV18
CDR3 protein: CASRETANEKLFF

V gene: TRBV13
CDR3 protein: CASSSGLAGGLSETQYF

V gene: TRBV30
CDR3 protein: CAWSSGTAAYEQYF

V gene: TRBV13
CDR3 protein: CASSPPLGDGAFF

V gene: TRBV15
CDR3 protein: CATSYLTGGSEQYF

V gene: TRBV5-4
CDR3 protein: CASSLRQGVKREAFF

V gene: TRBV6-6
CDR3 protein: CASSYFPGAGEQFF

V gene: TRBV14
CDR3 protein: CASSQEMDRGYEQYF

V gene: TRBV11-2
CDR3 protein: CASSSSLAGVREQYF

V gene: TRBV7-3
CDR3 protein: CASSESGGSYEQYF

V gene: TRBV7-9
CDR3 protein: CASSTVHYEQYF

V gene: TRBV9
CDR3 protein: CASRGDGVEGYTF

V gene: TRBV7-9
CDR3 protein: CASSPVADEQFF

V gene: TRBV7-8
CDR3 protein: CASSLERAGGTEAFF

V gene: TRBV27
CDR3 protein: CASGLGQGALGQPQHF

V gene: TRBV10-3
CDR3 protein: CAISSESGPYEQYF

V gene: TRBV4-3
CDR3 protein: CASSQELSPDSYEQYF

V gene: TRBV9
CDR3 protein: CASSVKDRGGSIGEQFF

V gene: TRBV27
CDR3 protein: CASSFLGLAGVEGRTDTQYF

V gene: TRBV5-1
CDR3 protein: CASSLTDSSVSYNSPLHF

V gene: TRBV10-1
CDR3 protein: CASSDSGERVGNEQFF

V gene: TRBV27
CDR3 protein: CARWDRGRNSPLHF

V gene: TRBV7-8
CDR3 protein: CASSPGPLKYYEQYF

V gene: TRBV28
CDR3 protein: CASSFIRAGGYTF

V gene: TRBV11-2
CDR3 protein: CASRIYNEKLFF

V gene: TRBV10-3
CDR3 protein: CAISPDSSYEQYF

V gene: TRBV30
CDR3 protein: CAWSVEGVGFGTDTQYF

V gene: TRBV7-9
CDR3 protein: CASSLGQGGNTEAFF

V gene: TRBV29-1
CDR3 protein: CSVELAGGLNEQFF

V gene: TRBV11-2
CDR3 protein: CASSLEDTGLSYEQYF